The rows below give T cell receptor beta chains drawn from one sample of a study of cytomegalovirus exposure and HLA in healthy donors. Generated by immunoSEQ multiplex PCR, the TCRdb table keeps only in-frame clones and is missing some. Its table lists about 140,000 clones. Sequences were obtained from PBMCs. The receptors stem from a man in his forties or fifties in good health and CMV-seronegative. The CDR3 runs from the conserved cysteine through the conserved F or W. The order of the fields is V gene, D gene, J gene, CDR3 DNA, CDR3 protein. D genes are given only for firm matches.

TRBV2	TRBD1	TRBJ1-6	TGTGCCAGCAGGCAACAGGGGTTTCAGTCACCCCTCCACTTT	CASRQQGFQSPLHF
TRBV7-6	TRBD2	TRBJ2-5	TGTGCCAGCAGCTTAGGGACTAGTGCAGAGACCCAGTACTTC	CASSLGTSAETQYF
TRBV6-5	NA	TRBJ1-2	TGTGCCAGTAAAAGACTTAGCCAGGGTGGCTACACCTTC	CASKRLSQGGYTF
TRBV9	TRBD1	TRBJ2-3	TGTGCCAGCAGTACGATCGCAGGGGGCTACACAGATACGCAGTATTTT	CASSTIAGGYTDTQYF
TRBV11-2	NA	TRBJ2-2	TGTGCCAGCAGCCCCACTCCCGAGTCCACCGGGGAGCTGTTTTTT	CASSPTPESTGELFF
TRBV29-1	TRBD2	TRBJ2-7	TGCAGCGTTGACCAAAGCGGGACTGGCTCGGGAGAGCAGTACTTC	CSVDQSGTGSGEQYF
TRBV12-5	NA	TRBJ1-2	TGTGCTAGTGGTGACGCCGGAGCTCATGGCTACACCTTC	CASGDAGAHGYTF
TRBV11-2	TRBD2	TRBJ2-7	TGTGCCAGCAGCCTAAACCCCCTCAGCGGGGGCACCTACGAGCAGTACTTC	CASSLNPLSGGTYEQYF
TRBV5-1	TRBD1	TRBJ1-6	TGCGCCAGCAGCTTGGTCGGTAAGGGGGCGGGTGAGCCCCTCCACTTT	CASSLVGKGAGEPLHF
TRBV5-5	NA	TRBJ1-1	TGTGCCAGCAGCCCCGGACAACTCACTGAAGCTTTCTTT	CASSPGQLTEAFF
TRBV7-9	NA	TRBJ2-2	TGTGCCAGCAGCTTAGGAGCAAACACCGGGGAGCTGTTTTTT	CASSLGANTGELFF
TRBV5-1	NA	TRBJ1-1	TGCGCCAGCAGCTTGGAAGGCGGGAACACTGAAGCTTTCTTT	CASSLEGGNTEAFF
TRBV2	TRBD1	TRBJ1-5	TGTGCCAGCAGAAACAGGGGGAATCAGCCCCAGCATTTT	CASRNRGNQPQHF
TRBV5-5	NA	TRBJ1-1	TGTGCCAGCTTAAGAGGCAGTTTATTTACTGAAGCTTTCTTT	CASLRGSLFTEAFF
TRBV5-4	NA	TRBJ2-3	TGTGCCAGCAGCTTGGGGGGGGGCGGGACAGATACGCAGTATTTT	CASSLGGGGTDTQYF
TRBV6-1	TRBD1	TRBJ2-7	TGTGCCAGCATGCTCGGGACAGCCTACGAGCAGTACTTC	CASMLGTAYEQYF
TRBV28	NA	TRBJ1-6	TGTGCCAGCAGTTTATCCGGACACCATAATTCACCCCTCCACTTT	CASSLSGHHNSPLHF
TRBV10-3	NA	TRBJ2-5	TGTGCCATCAGTGAGTCAGCAGGGGACGGGGAGACCCAGTACTTC	CAISESAGDGETQYF
TRBV5-1	NA	TRBJ2-2	TGCGCCAGCAGCCCTGGGGGCGCTCGAACCGGGGAGCTGTTTTTT	CASSPGGARTGELFF
TRBV29-1	NA	TRBJ1-1	TGCAGCGTTGGTCGGGCGGGGAACACTGAAGCTTTCTTT	CSVGRAGNTEAFF
TRBV5-4	TRBD2	TRBJ2-1	TGTGCCAGCAGCTGGGGGGCGGGGGGAATCAACAATGAGCAGTTCTTC	CASSWGAGGINNEQFF
TRBV10-3	TRBD2	TRBJ2-5	TGTGCCATCAGTGTTGCGGGGGGGTCTGCTGGGACCCAGTACTTC	CAISVAGGSAGTQYF
TRBV5-4	TRBD2	TRBJ2-2	TGTGCCAGCAGCTTGGAACTAGCGGGGGGGCCAGGCGGGGAGCTGTTTTTT	CASSLELAGGPGGELFF
TRBV5-1	TRBD2	TRBJ2-1	TGCGCCAGCAGCGCCCCGGGACTAGCGGGGGGCAGCGATGAGCAGTTCTTC	CASSAPGLAGGSDEQFF
TRBV25-1	TRBD1	TRBJ2-2	TGTGCCAGCAACAGGGGACACACCGGGGAGCTGTTTTTT	CASNRGHTGELFF
TRBV6-6	TRBD1	TRBJ1-5	TGTGCCAGCAGAGACCTGGGACAGGGGGATCAGCCCCAGCATTTT	CASRDLGQGDQPQHF
TRBV10-1	NA	TRBJ1-2	TGCGCCAGCAGTTTTCCAAGGGGAGGCTACACCTTC	CASSFPRGGYTF
TRBV19	NA	TRBJ1-2	TGTGCCAGTAGTGAAGGGGACTATGGCTACACCTTC	CASSEGDYGYTF
TRBV28	TRBD1	TRBJ2-3	TGTGCCAGCAGTCCTAGACAGGGAACAGATACGCAGTATTTT	CASSPRQGTDTQYF
TRBV2	TRBD1	TRBJ1-1	TGTGCCAGCAGCCCGAGACAGGGGTCGAACACTGAAGCTTTCTTT	CASSPRQGSNTEAFF
TRBV7-7	NA	TRBJ2-3	TGTGCCAGCAGCTTAGATCGGGCAGATACGCAGTATTTT	CASSLDRADTQYF
TRBV6-5	NA	TRBJ1-2	TGTGCCAGCAGTTACCCGTGGGCCCTCTATGGCTACACCTTC	CASSYPWALYGYTF
TRBV4-1	TRBD1	TRBJ2-2	TGCGCCAGCAAAGGTCAGGGGGTGAACACCGGGGAGCTGTTTTTT	CASKGQGVNTGELFF
TRBV5-4	NA	TRBJ2-5	TGTGCCAGCAGCTTCGCCGGGACACGGATCCAAGAGACCCAGTACTTC	CASSFAGTRIQETQYF
TRBV6-1	NA	TRBJ2-7	TGTGCCAGCCGAGACATCACCTACGAGCAGTACTTC	CASRDITYEQYF
TRBV5-4	TRBD2	TRBJ2-7	TGTGCCAGCAGCCCGCAGCGGGGTTTGGACGAGCAGTACTTC	CASSPQRGLDEQYF
TRBV14	TRBD1	TRBJ1-3	TGTGCCAGCAGCCAAGTAAAAAAAAGGGGGACAGGGAGTCCCTCTGGAAACACCATATATTTT	CASSQVKKRGTGSPSGNTIYF
TRBV5-1	TRBD1	TRBJ2-1	TGCGCCAGCAGCCTTCCCGGGACAGGGTTCGGGGATGAGCAGTTCTTC	CASSLPGTGFGDEQFF
TRBV7-2	TRBD1	TRBJ2-7	TGTGCCAGCAGCCCACAGGGGTACGGCGAGCAGTACTTC	CASSPQGYGEQYF
TRBV7-2	TRBD1	TRBJ1-1	TGTGCCAGCAGCCCCGAACAGGGGGCGGTCGCTGAAGCTTTCTTT	CASSPEQGAVAEAFF